The entry that follows covers one TCR beta chain sequence. Its target is unknown. There are 15 residues in the CDR3. Trimming cost V 6 bases and J 4 bases; bases outside gene matches: 7. Germline loops: CDR1 KGHSH, CDR2 LQKENI. It was with 60 Vbeta and 13 Jbeta primers that the PCR ran. The table came from immunoSEQ multiplex PCR; TCRdb's copy has only in-frame clones and leaves some out. The sample holds roughly 120,000 clones, around 70% seen once. As for the donors, each was a healthy bone marrow donor. The data belong to a study of cytomegalovirus exposure and HLA in healthy donors. General study results and limits: An apparent linkage of common viral pathogens to several of the most significant clusters emerged in a later analysis. Rare TCR sequences predominated, though certain public TCRs were found in many donors. For TCR beta chains, V- and J-gene trimming was later linked to a missense DCLRE1C variant.

This clonotype was obtained from a man aged 35 to 55 in good health and CMV-seropositive. The chain carries TRBV18 and TRBJ2-5, with TRBD2 matching over 11 bases. The sample was PBMCs. The DNA for the CDR3 is TGTGCCAGCTCGTTACTAGCGGGAGAACCAGAGACCCAGTACTTC. It translates to CASSLLAGEPETQYF.